The 10 T cell receptor beta chains presented below share a single source sample, sequenced in a study of cytomegalovirus exposure and HLA in healthy donors. Primers: 60 Vbeta forward and 13 Jbeta reverse. TCRdb's table, derived via immunoSEQ multiplex PCR, lists solely in-frame clones and lacks some. Of 100,000 to 130,000 clones in the sample, 60% to 80% were seen once. The sequencing sample was made of PBMCs. The origin of the receptors is a man aged 18-30 years in good health and CMV-seronegative.

The chain couples TRBV19 to TRBJ1-2; the match to TRBD1 covers 11 bases. With V trimmed by 11 bases and J by 7 bases, 9 bases remained unmatched. CDR1 is LNHDA and CDR2 is SQIVND in the germline V gene (reference sequence). The CDR3 extends over 13 amino acids. CDR3 amino acids: CASNWDRGIGYTF. As DNA, the CDR3 is TGTGCCTCCAACTGGGACAGGGGGATTGGCTACACCTTC.

This clone appeared a single time. The chain carries TRBV19 and TRBJ1-6, with a possible D match to TRBD1 (5 bases). V was cut by 9 bases and J by 2 bases, with 11 bases left in between. Per germline, CDR1 LNHDA and CDR2 SQIVND (reference sequence). The CDR3 consists of 14 residues. Written as DNA, the CDR3 is TGTGCCAGCCAGGGATATGCCTATAATTCACCCCTCCACTTT. This encodes CASQGYAYNSPLHF.

The V gene is TRBV11-2, the J gene TRBJ2-2, with 9 bases matching TRBD2. V gave up 4 bases and J gave up 7 bases; unmatched junction bases: 10. The CDR3 has 16 amino acids. Germline CDR1 reads SGHAT; CDR2 reads FQNNGV. CDR3 protein: CASSSRGTSWGGELFF. The CDR3 DNA is TGTGCCAGCAGCTCCCGAGGGACTAGCTGGGGCGGGGAGCTGTTTTTT.

The chain is built from TRBV7-9 and TRBJ2-1; 16 positions agree with TRBD2. V shed 5 bases and J 5 bases; nucleotides not matched to a gene: 12. The CDR3 covers 19 residues. Germline loops: CDR1 SEHNR, CDR2 FQNEAQ (reference sequence). CDR3: CASSPTGTSGGALDNEQFF. In nucleotides, the CDR3 is TGTGCCAGCAGCCCGACCGGGACTAGCGGGGGGGCCTTGGACAATGAGCAGTTCTTC.

This sequence joins TRBV2 and TRBJ1-4; a possible D gene is TRBD1 (5 bases). There are 12 residues in the CDR3. Germline V gene lookup returns CDR1 SNHLY and CDR2 FYNNEI. The germline V and J ends were trimmed by 8 bases and 6 bases, with 10 bases remaining between them. The CDR3 loop reads CASGRDYEKLFF. The DNA of the CDR3 is TGTGCCAGCGGCAGGGATTATGAAAAACTGTTTTTT. The variable domain in full, with the rest retrieved from reference TRBV2 and TRBJ1-4, is EPEVTQTPSHQVTQMGQEVILRCVPISNHLYFYWYRQILGQKVEFLVSFYNNEISEKSEIFDDQFSVERPDGSNFTLKIRSTKLEDSAMYFCASGRDYEKLFFGSGTQLSVL.

This clone was observed many times. The chain recombines TRBV19 with TRBJ1-5; D is undetermined. This CDR3 region has 17 residues. Germline assignment: CDR1 LNHDA and CDR2 SQIVND (reference sequence). The ends were cut back, 6 bases at V and 6 bases at J, with 24 bases in the middle. The CDR3 is CASSPMAGNMLGQPQHF. The CDR3 DNA is TGTGCCAGTAGCCCAATGGCGGGGAATATGTTGGGTCAGCCCCAGCATTTT.

In this sample, this clone turned up once. This chain connects TRBV28 to TRBJ1-1; D is unclear. Trimming cost V 4 bases and J 1 base, with 13 bases left between them. Germline V gene lookup returns CDR1 MDHEN and CDR2 SYDVKM. This CDR3 is built from 15 residues. Here the CDR3 reads CASSSSANWNTEAFF. The DNA for the CDR3 is TGTGCCAGCAGTTCAAGCGCCAATTGGAACACTGAAGCTTTCTTT.

The V gene is TRBV4-2, the J gene TRBJ1-1, with D uncertain. Trimming shortened V by 0 bases and J by 5 bases, and 10 bases separated the two germline ends. This CDR3 has 14 residues. The germline CDR1 and CDR2 sequences are LGHNA and YNFKEQ. The CDR3 spells CASSQDPRMTEAFF. The CDR3 DNA reads TGTGCCAGCAGCCAAGATCCGAGAATGACTGAAGCTTTCTTT.

The J gene is TRBJ2-3, the V gene TRBV5-5, with TRBD2 identical over 14 bases. The CDR3 is made up of 15 amino acids. Germline assignment: CDR1 SGHKS and CDR2 YYEKEE (reference sequence). The trim removed 7 bases at V and 8 bases at J, leaving 9 bases unmatched. The CDR3 region is CASPLTSGGAVTQYF. The CDR3 coding sequence is TGTGCCAGCCCACTGACTAGCGGGGGGGCAGTTACGCAGTATTTT.

The genes are TRBV11-2 and TRBJ1-6; D remains unclear. Germline CDR1 reads SGHAT; CDR2 reads FQNNGV. This CDR3 comprises 16 residues. Deletions cut 5 bases from V and 3 bases from J, with 14 bases between. The CDR3 loop reads CASSQTRDDYNSPLHF. The CDR3 DNA is TGTGCCAGCAGCCAGACACGCGACGACTATAATTCACCCCTCCACTTT.